One sample yielded the 20 T cell receptor beta chains listed below, sequenced in a study of T cells after yellow fever vaccination. One entry per CDR3 protein, called by TCRdb with MiXCR from the 5' RACE reads. Among hundreds of thousands of distinct CDR3 sequences, approximately 3.9% were seen once, and the ten largest hold 23%. The sample consisted of PBMCs, taken on the day of the yellow fever booster vaccination. The receptors here all came from a man aged 18 to 29 who received the YFV17D yellow fever vaccine.

At least ten counts were recorded for this clonotype. The J gene is TRBJ1-5, the V gene TRBV20-1; D ambiguous. Germline lookup yields CDR1 DFQATT and CDR2 SNEGSKA (reference sequence). The CDR3 runs to 11 residues. V lost 1 base to trimming and J lost 4 bases, with 2 bases between them. The CDR3 reads CSARGNQPQHF. For the CDR3, the DNA is TGCAGTGCTAGAGGGAATCAGCCCCAGCATTTT.

This clonotype was picked up a small number of times. The chain has TRBV14 and TRBJ1-6; D remains unclear. The V end was cut by 4 bases, the J end by 8 bases, with 18 bases between. The CDR3 runs 16 residues. The germline gives CDR1 SGHDN, CDR2 FVKESK. The CDR3 spells CASSRADGRKYSPLHF. CDR3 coding DNA: TGTGCCAGCAGCCGAGCGGACGGGAGAAAGTATTCACCCCTCCACTTT.

The chain links TRBV29-1 to TRBJ1-1; tentatively, D is TRBD1 (5 bases). Germline-derived CDR1 and CDR2 are SQVTM and ANQGSEA. Between the trimmed V and J ends, which lost 7 bases and 0 bases, there was a span of 18 bases. The CDR3 covers 15 residues. This CDR3 reads CSGGSGWGMNTEAFF. CDR3 DNA sequence: TGCAGCGGTGGGTCAGGGTGGGGGATGAACACTGAAGCTTTCTTT.

This clonotype has more than one count but fewer than ten. The rearrangement links TRBV12-3 or TRBV12-4 to TRBJ2-1; 8 nucleotides line up with TRBD1. V was clipped by 2 bases and J by 6 bases; unmatched bases: 6. This CDR3 has 15 amino acids. Here the CDR3 reads CASSLRQGAFNEQFF. The CDR3 DNA sequence: TGTGCCAGCAGTTTACGGCAGGGGGCTTTCAATGAGCAGTTCTTC.

This clonotype showed up just a few times. V and J are TRBV7-2 and TRBJ2-5; no reliable D call. Trimming shortened V by 5 bases and J by 2 bases, and 24 bases separated the two germline ends. This CDR3 is built from 18 residues. Germline V lookup: CDR1 SGHTA, CDR2 FQGNSA. The CDR3 is CASSVLKTIPGLQETQYF. The CDR3 bases are TGTGCCAGCAGCGTACTCAAAACCATACCCGGGCTGCAAGAGACCCAGTACTTC. Filled out from reference TRBV7-2 and TRBJ2-5, the complete variable domain reads GAGVSQSPSNKVTEKGKDVELRCDPISGHTALYWYRQSLGQGLEFLIYFQGNSAPDKSGLPSDRFSAERTGGSVSTLTIQRTQQEDSAVYLCASSVLKTIPGLQETQYFGPGTRLLVL.

This clonotype occurred a few times. The genes are TRBV6-2 or TRBV6-3 and TRBJ2-5; D might be TRBD2 (5 bases). Germline lookup yields CDR1 MNHEY and CDR2 SVGEGT. The ends were cut back, 10 bases at V and 5 bases at J, with 14 bases in the middle. The CDR3 runs to 12 residues. For the CDR3, the DNA is TGTGCCACAGCACCCGGGGAGGAGACCCAGTACTTC. The encoded protein is CATAPGEETQYF.

This clonotype was counted many times. The chain uses TRBV20-1 and TRBJ2-1; TRBD2 matches 7 bases. CDR1 DFQATT and CDR2 SNEGSKA come from the germline V gene (reference sequence). V gave up 6 bases and J gave up 4 bases; unmatched junction bases: 0. CDR3 size: 11 residues. The CDR3 reads CSARGYNEQFF. The CDR3 bases are TGCAGTGCGCGGGGGTACAATGAGCAGTTCTTC.

This clonotype was detected only a few times. The chain carries TRBV7-2 and TRBJ1-6; tentatively, D is TRBD1 (5 bases). The ends were cut back, 2 bases at V and 9 bases at J, with 14 bases in the middle. Per germline, CDR1 SGHTA and CDR2 FQGNSA. This CDR3 has 15 amino acids. The chain's CDR3 is CASSLQGPSVSPLHF. CDR3 in DNA: TGTGCCAGCAGCTTACAGGGTCCGAGCGTTTCACCCCTCCACTTT.

The rearrangement joins TRBV7-3 to TRBJ2-3, with a weak D call TRBD1 (6 bases). CDR3 length equals 15 residues. Per the germline V gene, CDR1 is SGHTA and CDR2 is FQGTGA. V was trimmed by 5 bases and J by 4 bases, leaving 16 bases between them. CDR3 sequence (DNA): TGTGCCAGCAGCCCACTGACAGGAGCGCCAGATACGCAGTATTTT. It translates to CASSPLTGAPDTQYF.

The chain combines TRBV15 with TRBJ2-1; D gene ambiguous. CDR3 length equals 12 residues. Germline assignment: CDR1 LNHNV and CDR2 YYDKDF (reference sequence). Trimming shortened V by 3 bases and J by 3 bases, and 3 bases separated the two germline ends. The CDR3: CATSRGYNEQFF. The CDR3 nucleotides are TGTGCCACCAGCAGGGGCTACAATGAGCAGTTCTTC.

In this sample, this clonotype turned up many times. The CDR3 here is CASSLGRARQGGEKLFF. The CDR3 nucleotides are TGTGCCAGCAGCTTAGGTCGTGCGCGACAGGGTGGTGAAAAACTGTTTTTT. The chain carries TRBV5-6 and TRBJ1-4; TRBD1 aligns across 7 bases. Germline CDR1 is SGHDT and CDR2 is YYEEEE. J was trimmed by 7 bases and V by 2 bases; bases with no gene match: 14. The CDR3 is made up of 17 amino acids. The variable domain in full, with the rest retrieved from reference TRBV5-6 and TRBJ1-4, is DAGVTQSPTHLIKTRGQQVTLRCSPKSGHDTVSWYQQALGQGPQFIFQYYEEEERQRGNFPDRFSGHQFPNYSSELNVNALLLGDSALYLCASSLGRARQGGEKLFFGSGTQLSVL.

This clonotype was observed at least ten times. The chain combines TRBV20-1 with TRBJ2-3, with no clear D. This CDR3 contains 14 residues. Germline values: CDR1 DFQATT, CDR2 SNEGSKA (reference sequence). V lost 6 bases and J 3 bases, leaving 16 bases between the germline ends. This CDR3 is CSATLGWQTDTQYF. CDR3 DNA sequence: TGCAGTGCCACCCTAGGATGGCAGACAGATACGCAGTATTTT.

The J gene is TRBJ2-2, the V gene TRBV10-3; D unresolved. V was shortened by 6 bases and J by 2 bases, with 10 bases between the two germline ends. There are 14 residues in the CDR3. CDR1 ENHRY and CDR2 SYGVKD come from the germline V gene. CDR3 bases: TGTGCCATCAGCCCCCAAAAAAACACCGGGGAGCTGTTTTTT. Protein product: CAISPQKNTGELFF.

This rearrangement joins TRBV12-3 or TRBV12-4 to TRBJ2-7; 8 bases fit TRBD1. V lost 6 bases and J lost 1; bases outside the gene matches: 8. This CDR3 is 15 amino acids long. The CDR3 loop is CASRNGQGVSYEQYF. The CDR3 nucleotides are TGTGCCAGCAGAAATGGACAGGGAGTATCCTACGAGCAGTACTTC.

The sample holds many counts of this clonotype. The CDR3 here is CASSLASTGSTDTQYF. DNA of the CDR3: TGCGCCAGCAGCTTGGCCAGTACGGGAAGCACAGATACGCAGTATTTT. The rearrangement uses TRBV5-1 and TRBJ2-3; D is perhaps TRBD2 (5 bases). CDR1 and CDR2 (germline): SGHRS, YFSETQ. The CDR3 has 16 amino acids. V lost 0 bases to trimming and J lost 0 bases, with 11 bases between them. The full variable domain, with the rest looked up from reference TRBV5-1 and TRBJ2-3, is KAGVTQTPRYLIKTRGQQVTLSCSPISGHRSVSWYQQTPGQGLQFLFEYFSETQRNKGNFPGRFSGRQFSNSRSEMNVSTLELGDSALYLCASSLASTGSTDTQYFGPGTRLTVL.

The CDR3 DNA reads as TGCGCCAGCAGCCCGAGAGGGCAGGGGGCCTACGAGCAGTACTTC. Protein sequence: CASSPRGQGAYEQYF. The V gene is TRBV5-1, the J gene TRBJ2-7; TRBD1 matches at 7 bases. This CDR3 has 15 residues. Germline V CDR1 and CDR2: SGHRS, YFSETQ. J was trimmed by 2 bases and V by 4 bases; bases with no gene match: 9.

This clonotype was recorded many times. The chain uses TRBV24-1 and TRBJ2-5; 9 bases match TRBD1. This CDR3 has 15 amino acids. Per germline, CDR1 KGHDR and CDR2 SFDVKD. The trim removed 3 bases at V and 4 bases at J, leaving 5 bases unmatched. The chain's CDR3 is CATSDHRDRAETQYF. In nucleotides, the CDR3 is TGTGCCACCAGTGATCACCGGGACAGGGCAGAGACCCAGTACTTC.

This clonotype showed up many times. The chain is built from TRBV5-1 and TRBJ2-3, with 11 bases that match TRBD1. The CDR3 has 18 residues. V was clipped by 2 bases and J by 3 bases; unmatched bases: 11. CDR1 and CDR2 (germline): SGHRS, YFSETQ. The CDR3 sequence is CASSLAPPGDRGTDTQYF. The DNA of the CDR3 is TGCGCCAGCAGCTTAGCCCCTCCGGGGGACAGGGGGACAGATACGCAGTATTTT.

This clonotype was found many times. The rearrangement joins TRBV5-1 to TRBJ1-2; 10 bases agree with TRBD1. In germline, CDR1 is SGHRS, CDR2 YFSETQ. V lost 3 bases to trimming and J lost 1 base; unmatched junction nucleotides: 6. The CDR3 contains 16 residues. The CDR3 loop is CASSWDRGPGNYGYTF. The CDR3 bases are TGCGCCAGCAGCTGGGACAGGGGACCCGGTAACTATGGCTACACCTTC.

The chain employs TRBV4-1 and TRBJ2-3; 9 positions match TRBD1. Germline lookup yields CDR1 MGHRA and CDR2 YSYEKL. Trimming took 4 bases from V and 2 from J; bases not matched to a gene: 7. This CDR3 is built from 16 residues. The CDR3 DNA is TGCGCCAGCAGCCCGGGGACAGGGAGCTTCACAGATACGCAGTATTTT. Its protein is CASSPGTGSFTDTQYF.